The TCR beta chain described here comes from a study of shared clonotypes between healthy human individuals (dated by TCRdb to the early 2020s). Study-wide context: The cohort included three men and a couple of women between 18 and 49 years of age. To increase sequencing depth and limit assay-specific biases, different laboratories used diverse techniques to prepare libraries and sequence TCR repertoires. The study deeply sequenced blood TCR repertoires of several healthy adults to estimate repertoire size and the extent of clonotype sharing between individuals. Per donor, three plates each were used for CD4 naive and CD4 memory, two for CD8 naive, and one for CD8 memory. Each donor's leukapheresis produced roughly between roughly 0.94 and 9.5 billion PBMCs. Results and caveats for the whole study, not just this receptor: Compared with non-shared clonotypes, the clonotypes found in all four sorted-subset donors had higher generation probabilities. Sampling was restricted to blood, and TCR repertoires in tissue are likely to differ from TCR repertoires in blood. The genetic and exposure-history diversity represented was limited by the small number of donors. About 4.5% of naive CD4, 3.5% of naive CD8, 2.3% of memory CD4, and about 0.4% of memory CD8 clonotypes were shared across a few donors. Estimated clonotype richness was generally larger for naive than for memory subsets. Even with the large sequencing depth, rarefaction of the sorted-subset datasets indicated that sequencing was incomplete. Pairwise subsampling indicated that sequencing depth was expected to affect the degree of clonotype sharing among donors.

Using the deep immunoSEQ assay, TCR CDR3 regions were amplified from genomic DNA by multiplex PCR. For each cell subset, the extracted genomic DNA was distributed evenly across all wells of several immunoSEQ 96-well plates, and each plate served as one replicate. For sorted subsets, approximately 0.2 ug of genomic DNA, equivalent to around 30,000 T cell genomes, went into each replicate PCR. The purified libraries were quantified using a Qubit 3.0 fluorometer, sized with a Bioanalyzer 2100, and then quantified again using the KAPA Library Quantification kit. Every immunoSEQ 96-well plate was sequenced on a separate single-read 150-cycle Illumina NextSeq 550 flow cell. The study's processing was this. Because the immunoSEQ output included only junctional sequences and no quality scores, the filtering could not be the same as the filtering used for full-length reads. Sequences were annotated with PyIR, a Python wrapper for IgBLAST v1.9, and V/J genes and CDR3 were assigned using IMGT germline references. Reads were removed for weak V/J assignments (E-value above 1e-6), missing CDR3, stop codons, out-of-frame junctions, or ambiguous translated residues. V3J clonotypes were defined as sequences sharing the same inferred V gene, J gene, and CDR3 amino acid sequence. Percentage overlap between repertoires was calculated by dividing the number of shared unique clonotypes by the size of the smaller repertoire. Three approaches were used to assess repertoire richness: RTK rarefaction, the Chao1 estimator, and Recon v2.1 estimates of unobserved clonotypes. OLGA was used to compute generation probabilities for all TCRbeta clonotypes that the gDNA method yielded from a few donors. The immuneACCESS repertoire file appears here via TCRdb, limited to in-frame rearrangements. These files lack a portion of the clones; in checked studies, under half of the deficit traces to unresolved V genes, and the cause of the others is not known. V, J and clone size were drawn from that table, and D and trimming were deduced from the DNA. In all, the sample holds 550,000 to 800,000 clones, and about 74% of those were seen once. Clones ranked in the top ten supply approximately 1.6% of the sample.

The germline ends are 17 bases apart after V is trimmed by 10 bases and J by 1 base. CDR1 ENHRY and CDR2 SYGVKD are derived from the germline V gene. The CDR3, cysteine through phenylalanine, is 15 amino acids long. Solely the CDR3 DNA is kept, with 45 bases framed from the first base. As to this clone: Its antigen is currently not known. No qualities accompany the bases; no much larger clone lies one base away.

The donors were healthy, HIV-negative adults who had no recently reported acute infections or vaccinations. Every donor was a Caucasian adult residing in Nashville, Tennessee, USA. CD4+ T cells were enriched through magnetic negative selection, after which naive cells were positively selected on CD45RA and the remaining negative fraction served as the memory subset. After blood collection by leukapheresis, PBMCs were isolated using Ficoll-Histopaque density gradient centrifugation and then cryopreserved in the vapor phase of liquid nitrogen. Analytical flow cytometry was used to check the purity and quantity of each magnetically sorted T cell population. Genomic DNA was isolated from each sorted fraction and quantified by UV absorbance on a Nanodrop 2000c.

The sequence was collected from a woman aged 25 to 39 in good health. Material: memory CD4+ T cells sorted from blood. The sample's cell subset or site, from its label and the paper: CD45RA-negative fraction. The sequence links TRBV10-3 to TRBJ1-5; the D gene identity is not certain. The CDR3 reads as follows: CATSTQGQSNQPQHF. The DNA is TGTGCCACCTCCACCCAAGGTCAGAGCAATCAGCCCCAGCATTTT.